This T cell receptor beta chain was recorded in a study of CD8+ T cells in alopecia areata. Whole-study results and caveats: Expanded CD8+ clones among the top 100, and scalp clonality, were significantly decreased by tofacitinib.

Remarks on this clone: Antigen unknown.

Treatment meaning: oral pan-JAK inhibitor, 5-10 mg twice daily. RNA was extracted and reverse transcribed into cDNA as the sequencing template. Clones were read by immunoSEQ multiplex PCR, and TCRdb kept only the in-frame ones, dropping some. Of about 220,000 clones listed, less than 75% are singletons. Per the germline V gene, CDR1 is SNHLY and CDR2 is FYNNEI. The CDR3 consists of 12 residues. Trimming cost V 3 bases and J 5 bases, with 6 bases left between them. The TCR comes from a human donor with alopecia areata. The chain has TRBV2 and TRBJ2-3, with a weak D call TRBD2 (6 bases). The source was CD4+ T cells sorted from blood, collected at week 4, from a patient treated with tofacitinib. As DNA, the CDR3 is TGTGCCAGCAGTGAGGAGGGAGATACGCAGTATTTT. This codes for CASSEEGDTQYF.